The 26 T cell receptor beta chains listed next were all sequenced from one sample in a study of molecular identifiers for immune sequencing clone quantification. Each CDR3 protein gets one entry after TCRdb re-called the PCR reads with MiXCR. There are about 320,000 distinct CDR3 sequences in the sample; over 20% occur only once, and approximately 0.85% lies in the top ten. Material: naive CD8+ T cells from blood, with Jurkat cell RNA spiked in. Subset defined: FACS-sorted CD8+CD4-CCR7+CD45RA+ naive T cells. These receptors all stem from a human donor in good health. Some libraries in this study had Jurkat cell RNA spiked in.

For this clonotype: A read error may be the cause here, since a much bigger clone is one base away. V is TRBV7-2 and J is TRBJ2-2; D is perhaps TRBD2 (5 bases). The CDR3 spans 14 residues. Germline values: CDR1 SGHTA, CDR2 FQGNSA. The CDR3 reads CASSLAPNTGEPFF. CDR3 DNA sequence: TGTGCCAGCAGCTTAGCGCCTAACACCGGGGAGCCGTTTTTT.

The CDR3 protein is CASSLKANTGLGTTQYF. The CDR3 DNA is TGTGCCAGCTCACTCAAAGCTAACACAGGACTCGGGACGACCCAGTACTTC. The rearrangement links TRBV18 to TRBJ2-5, with D perhaps being TRBD1 or TRBD2 (5 bases each). The length of the CDR3 is 17 residues. V gave up 4 bases and J gave up 7 bases, with 25 bases separating them. The V gene's germline CDR1 is KGHSH and CDR2 LQKENI.

On this clonotype: This could be a read error, since a much larger clone is one nucleotide away. This chain joins TRBV6-5 and TRBJ2-7; maybe TRBD1 (7 bases). The V gene's germline CDR1 is MNHEY and CDR2 SVGAGI. This CDR3 region has 14 residues. Trimming took 3 bases from V and 6 from J, leaving 15 bases between them. CDR3 bases: TGTGCCAGCAGTTATACCGGCAGGGGGGTCGAGCAGTACTTC. As protein: CASSYTGRGVEQYF.

This clonotype was detected many times. This chain uses TRBV13 with TRBJ2-7; TRBD1 aligns across 7 bases. CDR1 and CDR2 (germline): PRHDT, FYEKMQ (reference sequence). V lost 5 bases to trimming and J lost 2 bases; unmatched junction nucleotides: 6. The CDR3 is 14 residues long. CDR3: CASSARQGPYEQYF. The CDR3 nucleotides are TGTGCCAGCAGCGCCCGACAGGGTCCCTACGAGCAGTACTTC.

With respect to this clonotype: Since a much larger clone is just one base distant, this may be a read error. The chain links TRBV12-3 or TRBV12-4 to TRBJ1-2; D unresolved. The CDR3 loop spans 14 amino acids. The CDR3 loop reads CAGSPTSVPFGYTF. The CDR3 nucleotides read TGTGCCGGCAGTCCAACATCAGTCCCCTTCGGCTACACCTTC.

At least ten counts were recorded for this clonotype. The CDR3 spells CSARDSQMGDFYEQYF. DNA of the CDR3: TGCAGTGCTAGAGATTCTCAGATGGGGGACTTCTACGAGCAGTACTTC. The gene calls are TRBV20-1 and TRBJ2-7; weak D call: TRBD2 (6 bases). The length of the CDR3 is 16 residues. The germline V gene has CDR1 DFQATT and CDR2 SNEGSKA (reference sequence). Trimming took off 0 bases at V and 3 bases at J, with 18 bases between the two ends.

This clonotype was observed at least ten times. The J gene is TRBJ2-1, the V gene TRBV7-6, with a tentative D call TRBD1 (5 bases). Germline values: CDR1 SGHVS, CDR2 FNYEAQ. CDR3 length: 15 residues. The V end was cut by 5 bases, the J end by 5 bases, with 16 bases between. In DNA form, the CDR3 reads TGTGCCAGCAGCCAAGACCCGGACACGAACAATGAGCAGTTCTTC. Its protein product is CASSQDPDTNNEQFF.

Comment on this clonotype: Since a much larger clone is just one base distant, this may be a read error. The chain couples TRBV7-2 to TRBJ2-5; no clear D. V shed 4 bases and J shed 7 bases, with 22 bases lying between them. Germline V gene sequence: CDR1 SGHTA, CDR2 FQGNSA. The CDR3 length is 16 residues. CDR3 nucleotides: TGTGCCAGCAGCTCGCATAAGGCCAGATCCCGAGGGACCCAGTACTTC. Translating gives CASSSHKARSRGTQYF.

Remarks on this clonotype: Here the CDR3 omits its conserved ending phenylalanine or tryptophan, so a read error is the likely source. CDR3 sequence reads: CATSRAGTGTSHEQYL. The CDR3 DNA sequence: TGTGCCACCAGCAGGGCCGGGACAGGTACTTCCCACGAGCAGTACCTC. The chain is built from TRBV15 and TRBJ2-7, with 8 bases matching TRBD1. Trimming removed 3 bases from V and 5 bases from J; junction bases left unmatched: 12. Germline-derived CDR1 and CDR2 are LNHNV and YYDKDF (reference sequence). The CDR3 is 16 amino acids.

This clonotype was counted ten times or more. The J gene is TRBJ2-5, the V gene TRBV7-2; 7 nucleotides match TRBD1. Trimming cost V 3 bases and J 4 bases; bases outside gene matches: 14. This CDR3 has 17 residues. Germline V lookup: CDR1 SGHTA, CDR2 FQGNSA. DNA for the CDR3: TGTGCCAGCAGCTTCGGGTACCTACAGGGGTTCGGAGAGACCCAGTACTTC. Its translation is CASSFGYLQGFGETQYF. Supplemented by reference TRBV7-2 and TRBJ2-5, the full variable domain reads GAGVSQSPSNKVTEKGKDVELRCDPISGHTALYWYRQSLGQGLEFLIYFQGNSAPDKSGLPSDRFSAERTGGSVSTLTIQRTQQEDSAVYLCASSFGYLQGFGETQYFGPGTRLLVL.

A note on this clonotype: A single base separates this from a much larger clone, so it may be a read error. This chain links TRBV12-5 with TRBJ2-3; 8 bases agree with TRBD2. Germline CDR1 LGHNT, CDR2 FRNRAP. This CDR3 comprises 15 residues. The V segment lost 3 bases and the J segment 2 bases; nucleotides outside the gene matches: 4. This CDR3 is CASGFAGGATDTQYF. CDR3 nucleotides: TGTGCTAGTGGTTTTGCGGGGGGCGCCACAGATACGCAGTATTTT.

As regards this clonotype: A much more abundant neighbour one base away suggests this may be a read error. V usage is TRBV9 and J usage is TRBJ2-3; TRBD1 matches 10 bases. The V gene's germline CDR1 is SGDLS and CDR2 YYNGEE. There are 15 residues in the CDR3. V shed 3 bases and J 3 bases; nucleotides not matched to a gene: 4. The CDR3 region is CASSAWGQGTDTQYF. The CDR3 DNA reads as TGTGCCAGCAGCGCATGGGGACAGGGGACAGATACGCAGTATTTT.

In this sample, this clonotype turned up many times. J is TRBJ1-1 and V is TRBV27; a possible D gene is TRBD1 (5 bases). Trimming took off 7 bases at V and 2 bases at J, with 17 bases between the two ends. The CDR3 is 15 amino acids. Germline-derived CDR1 and CDR2 are MNHEY and SMNVEV (reference sequence). The CDR3 reads CASTHSRGYNTEAFF. CDR3 bases: TGTGCCAGCACCCATAGCCGGGGGTATAACACTGAAGCTTTCTTT.

This clonotype was detected ten times or more. The chain links TRBV6-2 or TRBV6-3 to TRBJ1-1; D may be TRBD1 (5 bases). V was shortened by 0 bases and J by 0 bases, with 5 bases between the two germline ends. Germline V lookup: CDR1 MNHEY, CDR2 SVGEGT. The CDR3 is 14 residues long. The CDR3 region is CASSYSTVNTEAFF. In DNA, the CDR3 is TGTGCCAGCAGTTACTCGACAGTGAACACTGAAGCTTTCTTT.

This clonotype was detected ten times or more. V is TRBV28 and J is TRBJ1-4; tentatively, D is TRBD1 (6 bases). Germline CDR1 reads MDHEN; CDR2 reads SYDVKM. This CDR3 has 14 residues. Trimming left V 3 bases short and J 6 bases short, with 11 bases between. CDR3 region: CASSLRQEYEKLFF. For the CDR3, the DNA is TGTGCCAGCAGTTTGCGACAGGAGTATGAAAAACTGTTTTTT. The entire variable domain, with the rest obtained from reference TRBV28 and TRBJ1-4, is as follows: DVKVTQSSRYLVKRTGEKVFLECVQDMDHENMFWYRQDPGLGLRLIYFSYDVKMKEKGDIPEGYSVSREKKERFSLILESASTNQTSMYLCASSLRQEYEKLFFGSGTQLSVL.

With regard to this clonotype: A read error is possible here, since a much larger clone lies one base away. This chain joins TRBV19 and TRBJ1-1; 11 nucleotides align to TRBD1. This CDR3 is 15 amino acids long. Germline V gene sequence: CDR1 LNHDA, CDR2 SQIVND (reference sequence). This CDR3 is CASLVGTGGVTEALF. CDR3 nucleotide sequence: TGTGCCAGTCTCGTGGGGACAGGGGGAGTTACTGAAGCTCTCTTT.

This clonotype has more than one count but fewer than ten. This rearrangement joins TRBV4-1 to TRBJ2-1; 8 nucleotides match TRBD1. Per germline, CDR1 MGHRA and CDR2 YSYEKL. This CDR3 is 17 amino acids long. V dropped 1 base and J dropped 3; count of bases not matched to a gene: 8. The DNA for the CDR3 is TGCGCCAGCAGCCAAGGGGTGCCGGGACAGGTCTACAATGAGCAGTTCTTC. Its protein product is CASSQGVPGQVYNEQFF.

Note on this clonotype: One base away lies a much larger clone, so this may be a sequencing read error. The rearrangement links TRBV6-6 to TRBJ2-7; weak D call: TRBD2 (6 bases). The V and J ends lost 6 bases and 1 base respectively, with 16 bases between them. The V gene's germline CDR1 is MNHNY and CDR2 SVGAGI (reference sequence). The CDR3 has 15 amino acids. The CDR3 loop is CASSPTGGRSYEQYF. As DNA, the CDR3 is TGTGCCAGCAGCCCCACCGGAGGGAGGTCCTACGAGCAGTACTTC.

This clonotype was observed at least ten times. The rearrangement uses TRBV13 and TRBJ1-5, with TRBD1 as a possible D gene (5 bases). The CDR3 covers 16 residues. Deletions cut 0 bases from V and 2 bases from J, with 11 bases between. Germline lookup yields CDR1 PRHDT and CDR2 FYEKMQ (reference sequence). CDR3 region: CASSLGPRVGNQPQHF. DNA for the CDR3: TGTGCCAGCAGCTTAGGGCCCAGGGTGGGCAATCAGCCCCAGCATTTT. The full variable domain, rest sourced from reference TRBV13 and TRBJ1-5, is AAGVIQSPRHLIKEKRETATLKCYPIPRHDTVYWYQQGPGQDPQFLISFYEKMQSDKGSIPDRFSAQQFSDYHSELNMSSLELGDSALYFCASSLGPRVGNQPQHFGDGTRLSIL.

Many counts were recorded for this clonotype. The J gene is TRBJ1-2, the V gene TRBV27, with TRBD1 identical over 9 bases. The germline CDR1 and CDR2 sequences are MNHEY and SMNVEV (reference sequence). Losses at the gene ends were 4 bases for V and 6 bases for J; bases not matched to a gene: 6. CDR3 length equals 14 residues. The CDR3 nucleotides are TGTGCCAGCAGTTCGATACAGGGGGCAAATGGCTACACCTTC. This encodes CASSSIQGANGYTF.

As concerns this clonotype: With a much larger clone just one base away, this may be a read error. The gene calls are TRBV2 and TRBJ2-6, with 7 bases identical to TRBD1. Germline V gives CDR1 SNHLY, CDR2 FYNNEI. This CDR3 comprises 16 residues. The CDR3 coding sequence is TGTGCCAGCTACTGGGACAGCGAATCTGGGGCCAACGTCCCGACTTTC. It specifies CASYWDSESGANVPTF.

This clonotype was seen at least ten times. One junction end does not reproduce the germline sequence, and a read error may be involved. The chain couples TRBV7-7 to TRBJ2-2; 8 positions agree with TRBD1. This CDR3 region has 16 residues. The germline gives CDR1 SSHAT, CDR2 FNYEAQ (reference sequence). CDR3 coding DNA: TGTGCTAGCAGCCAATACCCGGGACAGGTCCCCGGGGAGCTGTTTTTT. Translating gives CASSQYPGQVPGELFF.

There are many counts of this clonotype. The chain carries TRBV28 and TRBJ2-5, with TRBD2 as a possible D gene (7 bases). Germline loops: CDR1 MDHEN, CDR2 SYDVKM. CDR3 size: 13 residues. The V and J ends lost 7 bases and 3 bases respectively, with 12 bases between them. The CDR3 DNA sequence: TGTGCCAGCACCCCGGGGGGCAAAGAGACCCAGTACTTC. This gives the protein CASTPGGKETQYF.

This chain connects TRBV4-1 to TRBJ2-3; 11 positions agree with TRBD2. V lost 1 base to trimming and J lost 4 bases; unmatched junction nucleotides: 4. The CDR3 has 16 amino acids. Germline CDR1 MGHRA, CDR2 YSYEKL. The CDR3 region is CASSQVSGRAADTQYF. In DNA form, the CDR3 reads TGCGCCAGCAGCCAAGTTAGCGGGAGGGCTGCAGATACGCAGTATTTT.

This clonotype was observed once. Possible read error: a much larger clone is one base away. V usage is TRBV11-2 and J usage is TRBJ2-7, with D uncertain. The CDR3 is made up of 13 amino acids. Germline V gene data show CDR1 as SGHAT and CDR2 as FQNNGV. V gave up 5 bases and J gave up 6 bases, with 14 bases separating them. The CDR3, as DNA: TGTGCCAGCAGCCCGGACGATGAAGTCGAGCAGTACTTC. Protein product: CASSPDDEVEQYF.

Ten or more counts support this clonotype. This chain uses TRBV4-1 with TRBJ2-7; TRBD2 agrees at 10 bases. The germline V gene encodes CDR1 MGHRA and CDR2 YSYEKL. V shed 0 bases, J shed 1 base, and the junction held 3 bases outside the gene matches. This CDR3 has 16 amino acids. The CDR3 bases are TGCGCCAGCAGCCAAGATGCTAGCGGGGGATCCTACGAGCAGTACTTC. Amino acids: CASSQDASGGSYEQYF.